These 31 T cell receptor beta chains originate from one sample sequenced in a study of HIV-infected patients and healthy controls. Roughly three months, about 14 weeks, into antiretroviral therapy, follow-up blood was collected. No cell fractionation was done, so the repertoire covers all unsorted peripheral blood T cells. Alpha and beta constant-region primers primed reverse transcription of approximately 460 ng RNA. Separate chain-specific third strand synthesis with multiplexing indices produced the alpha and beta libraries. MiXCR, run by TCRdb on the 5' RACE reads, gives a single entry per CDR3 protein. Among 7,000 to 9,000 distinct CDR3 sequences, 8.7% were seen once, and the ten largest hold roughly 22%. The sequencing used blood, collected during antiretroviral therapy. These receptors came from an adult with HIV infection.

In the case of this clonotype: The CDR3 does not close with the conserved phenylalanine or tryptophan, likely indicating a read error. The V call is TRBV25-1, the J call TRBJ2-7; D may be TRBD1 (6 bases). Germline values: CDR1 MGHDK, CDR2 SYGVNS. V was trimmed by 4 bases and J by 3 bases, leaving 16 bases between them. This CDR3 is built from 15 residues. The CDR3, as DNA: TGTGCCAGCAGTGGATATACCGGGACAAGCTACGAGCAGTACTCC. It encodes CASSGYTGTSYEQYS.

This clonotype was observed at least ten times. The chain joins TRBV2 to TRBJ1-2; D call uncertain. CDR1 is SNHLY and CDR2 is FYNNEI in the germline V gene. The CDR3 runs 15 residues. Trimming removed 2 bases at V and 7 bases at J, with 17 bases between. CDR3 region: CASSEFSAGSGGYTF. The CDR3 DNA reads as TGTGCCAGCAGTGAATTCTCGGCAGGATCAGGTGGCTACACCTTC.

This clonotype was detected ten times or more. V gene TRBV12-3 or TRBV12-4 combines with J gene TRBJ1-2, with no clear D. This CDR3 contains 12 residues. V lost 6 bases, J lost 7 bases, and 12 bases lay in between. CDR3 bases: TGTGCCAGCAGGGACCCACCGGCTGGCTACACCTTC. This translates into CASRDPPAGYTF.

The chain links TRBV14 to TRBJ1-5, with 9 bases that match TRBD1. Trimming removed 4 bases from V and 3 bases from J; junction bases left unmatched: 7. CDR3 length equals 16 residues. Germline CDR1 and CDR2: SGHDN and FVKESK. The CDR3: CASSRGQGIANQPQHF. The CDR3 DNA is TGTGCCAGCAGCCGGGGACAGGGAATCGCCAATCAGCCCCAGCATTTT.

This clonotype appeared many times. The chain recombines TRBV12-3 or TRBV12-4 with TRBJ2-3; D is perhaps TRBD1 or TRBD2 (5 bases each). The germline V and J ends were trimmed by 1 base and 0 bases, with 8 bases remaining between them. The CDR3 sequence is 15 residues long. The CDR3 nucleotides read TGTGCCAGCAGTTTAGTGGGACCAAGCACAGATACGCAGTATTTT. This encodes CASSLVGPSTDTQYF.

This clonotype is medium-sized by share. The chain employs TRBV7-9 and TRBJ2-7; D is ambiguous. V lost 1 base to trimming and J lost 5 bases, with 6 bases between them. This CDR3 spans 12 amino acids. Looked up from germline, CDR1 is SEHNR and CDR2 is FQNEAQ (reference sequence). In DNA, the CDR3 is TGTGCCAGCAGCTTAGTATCCCACGAGCAGTACGTC. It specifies CASSLVSHEQYV.

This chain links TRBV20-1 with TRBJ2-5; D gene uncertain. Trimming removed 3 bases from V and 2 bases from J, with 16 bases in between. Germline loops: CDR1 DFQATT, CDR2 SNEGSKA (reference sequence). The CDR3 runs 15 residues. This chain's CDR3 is CSASPLERVQETQYF. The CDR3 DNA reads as TGCAGTGCTAGCCCTTTGGAGCGAGTACAAGAGACCCAGTACTTC.

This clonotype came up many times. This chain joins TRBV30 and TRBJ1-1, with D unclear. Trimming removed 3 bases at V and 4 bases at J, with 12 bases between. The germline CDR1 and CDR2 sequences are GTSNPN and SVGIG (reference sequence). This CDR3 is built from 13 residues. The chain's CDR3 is CAWSRNTFTEAFF. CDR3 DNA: TGTGCCTGGAGCAGAAACACGTTCACTGAAGCTTTCTTT. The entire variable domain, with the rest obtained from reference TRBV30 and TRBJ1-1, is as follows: SQTIHQWPATLVQPVGSPLSLECTVEGTSNPNLYWYRQAAGRGLQLLFYSVGIGQISSEVPQNLSASRPQDRQFILSSKKLLLSDSGFYLCAWSRNTFTEAFFGQGTRLTVV.

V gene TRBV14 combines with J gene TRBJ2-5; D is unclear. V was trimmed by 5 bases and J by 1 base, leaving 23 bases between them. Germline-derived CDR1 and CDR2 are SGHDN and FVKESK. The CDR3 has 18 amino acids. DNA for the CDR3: TGTGCCAGCAGCTCCCGTGGATTGGCCCGACGAACCCAAGAGACCCAGTACTTC. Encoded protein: CASSSRGLARRTQETQYF.

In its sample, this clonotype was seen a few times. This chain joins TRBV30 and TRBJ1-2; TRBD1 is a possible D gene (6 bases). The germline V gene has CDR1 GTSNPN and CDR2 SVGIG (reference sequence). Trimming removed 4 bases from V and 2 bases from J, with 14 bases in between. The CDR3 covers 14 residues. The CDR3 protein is CAWTLGQGNYGYTF. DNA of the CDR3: TGTGCCTGGACCCTGGGGCAGGGGAACTATGGCTACACCTTC.

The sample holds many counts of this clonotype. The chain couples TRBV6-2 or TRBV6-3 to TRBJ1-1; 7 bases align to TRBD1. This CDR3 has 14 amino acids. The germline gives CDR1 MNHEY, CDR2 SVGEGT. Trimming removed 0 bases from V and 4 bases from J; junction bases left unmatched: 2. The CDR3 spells CASSYSTGITEAFF. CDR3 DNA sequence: TGTGCCAGCAGTTACTCGACAGGGATCACTGAAGCTTTCTTT.

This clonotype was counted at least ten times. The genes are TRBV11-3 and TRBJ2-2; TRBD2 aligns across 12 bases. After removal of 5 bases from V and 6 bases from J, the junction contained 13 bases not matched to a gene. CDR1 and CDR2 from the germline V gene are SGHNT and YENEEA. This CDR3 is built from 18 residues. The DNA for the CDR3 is TGTGCCAGCAGCCCGTGGCTAGCGGGGGGGCAGATCTCCGGGGAGCTGTTTTTT. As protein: CASSPWLAGGQISGELFF.

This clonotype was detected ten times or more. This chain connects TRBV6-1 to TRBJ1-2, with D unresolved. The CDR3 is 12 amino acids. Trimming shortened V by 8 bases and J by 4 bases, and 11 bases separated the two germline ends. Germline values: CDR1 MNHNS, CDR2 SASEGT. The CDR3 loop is CASAGDGYGYTF. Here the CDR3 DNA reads TGTGCCAGCGCCGGCGACGGCTATGGCTACACCTTC.

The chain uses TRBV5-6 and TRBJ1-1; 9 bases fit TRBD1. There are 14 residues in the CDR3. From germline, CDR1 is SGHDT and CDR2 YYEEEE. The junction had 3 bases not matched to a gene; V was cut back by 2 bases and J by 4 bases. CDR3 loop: CASSFGTGRTEAFF. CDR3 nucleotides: TGTGCCAGCAGCTTCGGGACAGGGCGCACTGAAGCTTTCTTT.

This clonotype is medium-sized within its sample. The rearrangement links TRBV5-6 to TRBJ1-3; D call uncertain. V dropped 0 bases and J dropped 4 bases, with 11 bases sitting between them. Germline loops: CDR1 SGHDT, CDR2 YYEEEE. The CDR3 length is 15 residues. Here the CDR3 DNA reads TGTGCCAGCAGCTTGGAGACAAGCATCGGAAACACCATATATTTT. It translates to CASSLETSIGNTIYF.

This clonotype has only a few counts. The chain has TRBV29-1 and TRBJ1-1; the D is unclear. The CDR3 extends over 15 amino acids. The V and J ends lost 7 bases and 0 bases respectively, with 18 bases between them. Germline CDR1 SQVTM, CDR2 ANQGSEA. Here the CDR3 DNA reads TGCAGCGGAGGGTACCCGGGGAGTATGAACACTGAAGCTTTCTTT. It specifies CSGGYPGSMNTEAFF.

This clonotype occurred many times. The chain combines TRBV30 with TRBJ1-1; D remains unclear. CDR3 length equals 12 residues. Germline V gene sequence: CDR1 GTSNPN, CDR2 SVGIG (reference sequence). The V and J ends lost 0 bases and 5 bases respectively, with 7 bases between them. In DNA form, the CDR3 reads TGTGCCTGGAGTGTACGTATAACTGAAGCTTTCTTT. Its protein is CAWSVRITEAFF.

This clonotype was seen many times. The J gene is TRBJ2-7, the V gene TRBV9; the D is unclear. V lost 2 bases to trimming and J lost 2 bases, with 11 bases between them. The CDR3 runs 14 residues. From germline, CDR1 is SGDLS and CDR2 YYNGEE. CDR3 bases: TGTGCCAGCAGCGTGGTACCTAGTACCTACGAGCAGTACTTC. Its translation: CASSVVPSTYEQYF.

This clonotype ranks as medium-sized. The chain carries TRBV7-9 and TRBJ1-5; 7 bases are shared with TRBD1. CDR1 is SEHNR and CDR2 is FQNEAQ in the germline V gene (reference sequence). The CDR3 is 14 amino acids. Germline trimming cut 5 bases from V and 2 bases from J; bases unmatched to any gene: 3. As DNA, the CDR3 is TGTGCCAGCAGCCAAGGGGGCGGCAATCAGCCCCAGCATTTT. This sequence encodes CASSQGGGNQPQHF.

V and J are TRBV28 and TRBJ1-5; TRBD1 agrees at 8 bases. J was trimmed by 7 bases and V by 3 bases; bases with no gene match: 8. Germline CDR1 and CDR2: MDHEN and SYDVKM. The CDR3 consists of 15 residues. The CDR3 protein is CASSLRSGGWQPQHF. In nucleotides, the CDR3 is TGTGCCAGCAGTTTGCGCTCAGGGGGCTGGCAGCCCCAGCATTTT.

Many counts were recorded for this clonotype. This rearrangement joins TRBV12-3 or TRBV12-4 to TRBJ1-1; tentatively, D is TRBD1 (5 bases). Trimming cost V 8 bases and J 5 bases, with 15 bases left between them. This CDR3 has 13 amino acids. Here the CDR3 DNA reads TGTGCCAGCGGTGGTGGGGGTTTAACTGAAGCTTTCTTT. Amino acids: CASGGGGLTEAFF.

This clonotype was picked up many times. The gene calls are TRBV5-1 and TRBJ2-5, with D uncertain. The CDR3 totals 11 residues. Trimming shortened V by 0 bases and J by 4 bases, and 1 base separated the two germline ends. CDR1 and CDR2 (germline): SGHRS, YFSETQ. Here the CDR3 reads CASSLVETQYF. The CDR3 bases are TGCGCCAGCAGCTTGGTAGAGACCCAGTACTTC.

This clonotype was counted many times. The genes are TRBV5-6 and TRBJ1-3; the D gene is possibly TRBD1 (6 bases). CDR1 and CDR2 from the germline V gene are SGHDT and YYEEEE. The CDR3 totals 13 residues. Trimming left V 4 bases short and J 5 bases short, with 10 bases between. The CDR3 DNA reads TGTGCCAGCAGCAGGGACAAAAGAAACACCATATATTTT. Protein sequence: CASSRDKRNTIYF.

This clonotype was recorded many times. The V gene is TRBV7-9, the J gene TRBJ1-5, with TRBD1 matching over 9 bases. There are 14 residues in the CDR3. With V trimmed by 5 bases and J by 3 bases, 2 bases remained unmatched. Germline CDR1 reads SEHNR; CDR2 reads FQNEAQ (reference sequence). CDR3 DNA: TGTGCCAGCAGCCGGGACAGGGTCAATCAGCCCCAGCATTTT. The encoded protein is CASSRDRVNQPQHF.

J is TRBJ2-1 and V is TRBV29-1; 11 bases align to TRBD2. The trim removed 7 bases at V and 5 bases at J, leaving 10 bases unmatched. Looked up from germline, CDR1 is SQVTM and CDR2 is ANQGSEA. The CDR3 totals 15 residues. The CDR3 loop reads CSGRLAGPLDNEQFF. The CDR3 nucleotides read TGCAGCGGTCGACTAGCGGGACCCTTGGACAATGAGCAGTTCTTC.

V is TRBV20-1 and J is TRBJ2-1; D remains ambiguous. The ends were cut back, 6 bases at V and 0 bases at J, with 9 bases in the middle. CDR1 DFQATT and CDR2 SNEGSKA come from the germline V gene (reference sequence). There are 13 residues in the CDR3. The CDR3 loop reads CSATQSSYNEQFF. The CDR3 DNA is TGCAGTGCCACTCAAAGCTCCTACAATGAGCAGTTCTTC.

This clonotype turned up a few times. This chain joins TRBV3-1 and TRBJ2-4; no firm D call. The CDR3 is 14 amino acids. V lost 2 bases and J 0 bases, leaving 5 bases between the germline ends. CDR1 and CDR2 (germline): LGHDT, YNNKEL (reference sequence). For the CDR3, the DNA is TGTGCCAGCAGCCAACGACTAGCCAAAAACATTCAGTACTTC. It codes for CASSQRLAKNIQYF.

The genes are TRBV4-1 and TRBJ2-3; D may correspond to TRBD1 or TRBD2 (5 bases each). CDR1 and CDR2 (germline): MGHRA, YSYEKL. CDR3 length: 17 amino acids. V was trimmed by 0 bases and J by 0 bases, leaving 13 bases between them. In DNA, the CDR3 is TGCGCCAGCAGCCAAGAATACGGGGCAGGTAGCACAGATACGCAGTATTTT. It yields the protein CASSQEYGAGSTDTQYF.

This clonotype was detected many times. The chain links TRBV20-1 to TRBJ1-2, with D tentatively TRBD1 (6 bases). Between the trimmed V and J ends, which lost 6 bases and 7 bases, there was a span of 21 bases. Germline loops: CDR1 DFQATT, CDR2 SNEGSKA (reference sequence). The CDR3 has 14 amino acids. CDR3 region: CSAALGGEGGGYTF. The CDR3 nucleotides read TGCAGTGCCGCACTAGGCGGGGAGGGGGGTGGCTACACCTTC.

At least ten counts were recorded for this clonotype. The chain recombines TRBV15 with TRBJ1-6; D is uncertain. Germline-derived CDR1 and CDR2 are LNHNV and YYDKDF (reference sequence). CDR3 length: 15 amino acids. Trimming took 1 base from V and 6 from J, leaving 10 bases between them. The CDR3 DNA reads TGTGCCACCAGCAGAGTGGTAGTTGGTAATTCACCCCTCCACTTT. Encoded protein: CATSRVVVGNSPLHF.

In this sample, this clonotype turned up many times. The CDR3 loop is CASSELFLVDYGYTF. The CDR3 DNA reads as TGTGCCAGCAGTGAACTTTTCCTGGTGGACTATGGCTACACCTTC. This chain uses TRBV6-1 with TRBJ1-2; no clear D gene. V was cut by 2 bases and J by 3 bases, with 13 bases left in between. The length of the CDR3 is 15 residues. The germline gives CDR1 MNHNS, CDR2 SASEGT.